Listed here are 14 T cell receptor beta chains from one sample, sequenced in a study of blood T cells in healthy people across ages. A second about 7 to 12 cycle PCR used barcoded and J-beta primers. TCRdb re-derived calls from the 5' RACE reads in MiXCR, one entry per CDR3 protein. The data show 550,000 to 600,000 distinct CDR3 sequences, about 25% seen once. The sequencing sample was made of blood. These receptors originate from a woman between 70 and 85 years old in good health.

This clonotype was picked up a small number of times. The V call is TRBV5-1, the J call TRBJ2-7; 9 bases line up with TRBD1. With V trimmed by 0 bases and J by 6 bases, 7 bases remained unmatched. Per the germline V gene, CDR1 is SGHRS and CDR2 is YFSETQ. There are 15 residues in the CDR3. The chain's CDR3 is CASSLAGTGFREQYF. In DNA, the CDR3 is TGCGCCAGCAGCTTGGCCGGGACAGGGTTTCGCGAGCAGTACTTC.

Only one count was recorded for this clonotype. The chain couples TRBV20-1 to TRBJ1-4; maybe TRBD1 (6 bases). The germline V gene has CDR1 DFQATT and CDR2 SNEGSKA (reference sequence). This CDR3 has 15 residues. Trimming removed 1 base from V and 2 bases from J, with 11 bases in between. This CDR3 is CSARGQGRTNEKLFF. For the CDR3, the DNA is TGCAGTGCTAGAGGGCAGGGGCGGACTAATGAAAAACTGTTTTTT.

The rearrangement uses TRBV12-3 or TRBV12-4 and TRBJ2-1, with 14 bases fitting TRBD2. The CDR3 loop spans 17 amino acids. J gave up 7 bases and V 8 bases, and 13 bases lay outside the gene matches. CDR3 amino acids: CASLTTSGGVGLNEQFF. The DNA for the CDR3 is TGTGCCAGCCTAACGACTAGCGGGGGGGTGGGTCTAAATGAGCAGTTCTTC.

This rearrangement joins TRBV14 to TRBJ2-5, with TRBD2 matching over 9 bases. The CDR3 is 14 amino acids. Germline CDR1 SGHDN, CDR2 FVKESK. With V trimmed by 3 bases and J by 13 bases, 12 bases remained unmatched. CDR3 in DNA: TGTGCCAGCAGCCAGCTCTCTAGCGGGGAGGCTAGGTACTTC. It encodes CASSQLSSGEARYF.

Here the CDR3 DNA reads TGCAGTGCTAGTCTCGGGGGCAGGAGAGAAAAACTGTTTTTT. Amino acids: CSASLGGRREKLFF. The J gene is TRBJ1-4, the V gene TRBV20-1; possibly TRBD1 for D (6 bases). V was trimmed by 3 bases and J by 8 bases, leaving 16 bases between them. The CDR3 is 14 residues long. From germline, CDR1 is DFQATT and CDR2 SNEGSKA (reference sequence).

The rearrangement uses TRBV7-3 and TRBJ1-1; possible D gene TRBD1, 6 bases. CDR3 length: 14 residues. CDR1 and CDR2 from the germline V gene are SGHTA and FQGTGA. The V gene lost 5 bases and the J gene lost 1 base, with 11 bases spanning the gap. The CDR3 is CASSPGHGNTEAFF. The CDR3 nucleotides read TGTGCCAGCAGCCCGGGACACGGGAACACTGAAGCTTTCTTT.

The chain recombines TRBV5-1 with TRBJ1-2; no reliable D call. The CDR3 runs to 13 residues. The germline V and J ends were trimmed by 0 bases and 5 bases, with 8 bases remaining between them. Germline V gene lookup returns CDR1 SGHRS and CDR2 YFSETQ. CDR3 nucleotides: TGCGCCAGCAGCTTGGAGACGTATTATGGCTACACCTTC. The encoded protein is CASSLETYYGYTF.

V gene TRBV20-1 combines with J gene TRBJ2-5, with 9 bases aligning to TRBD2. The CDR3 is 14 amino acids. Germline V gene data show CDR1 as DFQATT and CDR2 as SNEGSKA (reference sequence). The ends lost 3 bases at V and 5 bases at J; junction bases unmatched: 7. The CDR3 region has the DNA TGCAGTGCTAGCCGAGCGGGGGGCCGGGAGACCCAGTACTTC. Amino acid sequence: CSASRAGGRETQYF.

The chain carries TRBV18 and TRBJ2-5; 7 bases are a match to TRBD2. V was pared by 5 bases and J by 3 bases, with 6 bases of the junction left unmatched. The germline gives CDR1 KGHSH, CDR2 LQKENI. This CDR3 has 14 amino acids. CDR3 nucleotide sequence: TGTGCCAGCTCAGCCGCCCTAGCGGAAGAGACCCAGTACTTC. Its translation is CASSAALAEETQYF.

The rearrangement joins TRBV29-1 to TRBJ2-4; D perhaps matches TRBD2 (5 bases). CDR1 SQVTM and CDR2 ANQGSEA come from the germline V gene. The CDR3 has 14 residues. V was trimmed by 0 bases and J by 3 bases, leaving 9 bases between them. Here the CDR3 reads CSVEEARGKNIQYF. In DNA, the CDR3 is TGCAGCGTTGAAGAGGCTCGGGGCAAAAACATTCAGTACTTC.

This clonotype occurred a few times. The chain links TRBV4-3 to TRBJ1-6; perhaps TRBD1 as D (5 bases). The CDR3 spans 17 residues. Germline loops: CDR1 LGHNA, CDR2 YSLEER. V was trimmed by 1 base and J by 6 bases, leaving 16 bases between them. Written as DNA, the CDR3 is TGCGCCAGCAGCCAAGGACCAAAGACAGCCCCTAATTCACCCCTCCACTTT. Translation: CASSQGPKTAPNSPLHF.

The chain uses TRBV12-3 or TRBV12-4 and TRBJ2-2; D ambiguous. Trimming shortened V by 0 bases and J by 0 bases, and 14 bases separated the two germline ends. The CDR3 extends over 18 amino acids. The CDR3 sequence is CASSLARGRSPNTGELFF. The CDR3 DNA reads TGTGCCAGCAGTTTAGCGCGCGGCAGAAGCCCGAACACCGGGGAGCTGTTTTTT.

A word on this clonotype: One end of the junction varies from germline; a read error may be responsible. V and J are TRBV5-1 and TRBJ1-4, with D maybe TRBD1 (5 bases). CDR1 is SGHRS and CDR2 is YFSETQ in the germline V gene. The length of the CDR3 is 14 residues. CDR3 sequence (DNA): TGCGCCAGCAGCTTGACCGGGACTAATGAAGAACTGTTTTTT. Protein product: CASSLTGTNEELFF.

This clonotype has at least ten counts. The V and J genes are TRBV5-1 and TRBJ2-7; D gene unclear. From germline, CDR1 is SGHRS and CDR2 YFSETQ. The ends were cut back, 4 bases at V and 7 bases at J, with 18 bases in the middle. The CDR3 spans 14 residues. CDR3 sequence (DNA): TGCGCCAGCAGCCCGCGACACCAAGTGGAAGAGCAGTACTTC. Translation gives CASSPRHQVEEQYF.